The 22 T cell receptor beta chains reported below all come from one sample, sequenced in a study of blood T cell repertoires in COVID-19. The protocol was immunoSEQ multiplex PCR, while the TCRdb copy is restricted to in-frame clones and leaves out a portion. Among approximately 280,000 clones, around 87% were seen once, and the ten largest hold 2% to 2.5%. Sequenced input: peripheral blood. These receptors were collected from a woman under 40 who had recovered from COVID-19.

This rearrangement joins TRBV27 to TRBJ2-1; 8 nucleotides line up with TRBD1. This CDR3 spans 12 amino acids. Germline V CDR1 and CDR2: MNHEY, SMNVEV (reference sequence). Losses at the gene ends were 3 bases for V and 8 bases for J; bases not matched to a gene: 0. CDR3 nucleotide sequence: TGTGCCAGCAGTTTGACAGGGGATGAGCAGTTCTTC. This translates into CASSLTGDEQFF.

The CDR3 DNA sequence: TGTGCCTGGAGTGGGGCGACGAGGGATGAGCAGTTCTTC. This gives the protein CAWSGATRDEQFF. The rearrangement uses TRBV30 and TRBJ2-1, with a possible D match to TRBD2 (5 bases). V lost 1 base to trimming and J lost 8 bases, with 12 bases between them. In germline, CDR1 is GTSNPN, CDR2 SVGIG (reference sequence). This CDR3 contains 13 residues.

This rearrangement joins TRBV29-1 to TRBJ1-1; the D is unclear. The V gene's germline CDR1 is SQVTM and CDR2 ANQGSEA. The CDR3 runs 13 residues. Deletions cut 0 bases from V and 5 bases from J, with 10 bases between. The CDR3 coding sequence is TGCAGCGTTGAAGAAAATGAGGGAACTGAAGCTTTCTTT. It yields the protein CSVEENEGTEAFF.

The gene calls are TRBV7-3 and TRBJ1-2; 7 nucleotides agree with TRBD1. Germline CDR1 reads SGHTA; CDR2 reads FQGTGA. J was trimmed by 6 bases and V by 4 bases; bases with no gene match: 5. The CDR3 sequence is 13 residues long. The CDR3 reads CASSSTGADGYTF. The CDR3 bases are TGTGCCAGCAGCTCTACAGGGGCCGATGGCTACACCTTC.

The CDR3 sequence: CASSRDSFEQYF. The CDR3, as DNA: TGTGCCAGCAGCCGGGACTCTTTCGAGCAGTACTTC. This chain links TRBV7-2 with TRBJ2-7, with a tentative D call TRBD2 (6 bases). V dropped 5 bases and J dropped 6 bases, with 11 bases sitting between them. The CDR3 has 12 amino acids. CDR1 and CDR2 (germline): SGHTA, FQGNSA.

This chain uses TRBV5-1 with TRBJ1-1; TRBD1 agrees at 10 bases. The CDR3 length is 15 residues. The J segment lost 3 bases and the V segment lost 5 bases, leaving 7 bases of the junction unmatched. Germline V gene data show CDR1 as SGHRS and CDR2 as YFSETQ. The CDR3 nucleotides read TGCGCCAGCAGTCCGACAGGGGGCGGGTACACTGAAGCTTTCTTT. This translates into CASSPTGGGYTEAFF.

The chain carries TRBV25-1 and TRBJ1-2, with a tentative D call TRBD1 (6 bases). The CDR3 is 13 amino acids. The germline V gene has CDR1 MGHDK and CDR2 SYGVNS. V was trimmed by 8 bases and J by 4 bases, leaving 14 bases between them. The CDR3 coding sequence is TGTGCCAGCTCACACAGGGACCGCTATGGCTACACCTTC. It encodes CASSHRDRYGYTF.

This chain joins TRBV4-2 and TRBJ2-7, with D maybe TRBD2 (5 bases). The CDR3 is 14 residues long. V was pared by 0 bases and J by 4 bases, with 10 bases between. Germline V gene data show CDR1 as LGHNA and CDR2 as YNFKEQ. The CDR3 DNA is TGTGCCAGCAGCCAAGAAGTTCGGGGATACGAGCAGTACTTC. This gives the protein CASSQEVRGYEQYF.

The gene calls are TRBV21-1 and TRBJ2-3; no DNA check was done on the table's D call, TRBD1. TRBV21-1 is a pseudogene. This CDR3 comprises 14 residues. CDR3 nucleotide sequence: TGTGCCAGCAGCAAAGGTGCAGACACAGATACGCAGTATTTT. It encodes CASSKGADTDTQYF.

This chain connects TRBV2 to TRBJ1-2; D gene unclear. Trimming took 1 base from V and 13 from J, leaving 7 bases between them. Germline V gives CDR1 SNHLY, CDR2 FYNNEI. CDR3 length: 10 amino acids. This CDR3 reads CASSEGRITF. The DNA for the CDR3 is TGTGCCAGCAGTGAAGGGAGGATCACCTTC. Using reference TRBV2 and TRBJ1-2 for the parts outside the CDR3, the full variable domain is EPEVTQTPSHQVTQMGQEVILRCVPISNHLYFYWYRQILGQKVEFLVSFYNNEISEKSEIFDDQFSVERPDGSNFTLKIRSTKLEDSAMYFCASSEGRITFGSGTRLTVV.

The rearrangement joins TRBV5-1 to TRBJ1-2; maybe TRBD1 (6 bases). The V end was cut by 4 bases, the J end by 5 bases, with 15 bases between. Germline lookup yields CDR1 SGHRS and CDR2 YFSETQ. CDR3 length: 14 residues. DNA of the CDR3: TGCGCCAGCAGCCCCGCGGGGGGCGCATATGGCTACACCTTC. It specifies CASSPAGGAYGYTF.

This chain connects TRBV28 to TRBJ1-1; D is ambiguous. Germline V gives CDR1 MDHEN, CDR2 SYDVKM. The CDR3 runs to 12 residues. V was trimmed by 0 bases and J by 11 bases, leaving 10 bases between them. As DNA, the CDR3 is TGTGCCAGCAGTTTATGGAGTGGTTTGGCTTTCTTT. This gives the protein CASSLWSGLAFF.

The chain recombines TRBV2 with TRBJ2-1; 13 bases are a match to TRBD2. This CDR3 is built from 16 residues. The germline V gene has CDR1 SNHLY and CDR2 FYNNEI. With V trimmed by 3 bases and J by 8 bases, 7 bases remained unmatched. DNA of the CDR3: TGTGCCAGCAGTGAGCATAGGACTAGCGGGGGTGATGAGCAGTTCTTC. Translated: CASSEHRTSGGDEQFF.

The V and J genes are TRBV5-6 and TRBJ2-5; D possibly corresponds to TRBD1 (5 bases). V dropped 6 bases and J dropped 11 bases, with 17 bases sitting between them. CDR3 length equals 12 residues. Germline values: CDR1 SGHDT, CDR2 YYEEEE. The CDR3 bases are TGTGCCAGCAACCAGTGGGGCAGTTCGCAGTACTTC. Amino acids: CASNQWGSSQYF. The full variable domain, in which reference TRBV5-6 and TRBJ2-5 provide the parts outside the CDR3, is DAGVTQSPTHLIKTRGQQVTLRCSPKSGHDTVSWYQQALGQGPQFIFQYYEEEERQRGNFPDRFSGHQFPNYSSELNVNALLLGDSALYLCASNQWGSSQYFGPGTRLLVL.

This clone occurred once. The rearrangement uses TRBV5-5 and TRBJ1-2; 7 bases are a match to TRBD1. Germline values: CDR1 SGHKS, CDR2 YYEKEE (reference sequence). The CDR3 has 14 residues. The junction had 6 bases not matched to a gene; V was cut back by 3 bases and J by 4 bases. CDR3 in amino acids: CASSSTGTSYGYTF. CDR3 coding DNA: TGTGCCAGCAGCTCGACAGGGACTAGCTATGGCTACACCTTC. The whole variable domain, remainder taken from reference TRBV5-5 and TRBJ1-2, is DAGVTQSPTHLIKTRGQQVTLRCSPISGHKSVSWYQQVLGQGPQFIFQYYEKEERGRGNFPDRFSARQFPNYSSELNVNALLLGDSALYLCASSSTGTSYGYTFGSGTRLTVV.

V is TRBV7-8 and J is TRBJ1-3; TRBD1 agrees at 7 bases. The CDR3 runs to 17 residues. CDR1 is SGHVS, CDR2 FQNEAQ, per germline. V lost 1 base and J lost 0; bases outside the gene matches: 6. CDR3 region: CASSLGVGQRSGNTIYF. DNA for the CDR3: TGTGCCAGCAGCTTAGGGGTGGGACAGCGCTCTGGAAACACCATATATTTT.

This chain joins TRBV18 and TRBJ2-5, with D possibly being TRBD2 (6 bases). Trimming took 4 bases from V and 2 from J, leaving 14 bases between them. The CDR3 is 15 amino acids. Germline lookup yields CDR1 KGHSH and CDR2 LQKENI. The CDR3 protein is CASSRNSGTQETQYF. CDR3 coding DNA: TGTGCCAGCTCACGAAATTCCGGGACTCAAGAGACCCAGTACTTC.

This clone was picked up one time. The genes are TRBV3-1 (or the pseudogene TRBV3-2) and TRBJ1-2; D gene unclear. The V gene lost 5 bases and the J gene lost 9 bases, with 19 bases spanning the gap. Germline V CDR1 and CDR2: LGHDT, YNNKEL (reference sequence). The CDR3 spans 14 residues. CDR3 protein: CASSSIVADSSYTF. In DNA, the CDR3 is TGTGCCAGCAGCTCGATCGTGGCAGATTCGAGCTACACCTTC.

This chain uses TRBV5-1 with TRBJ2-1, with 7 bases identical to TRBD2. Looked up from germline, CDR1 is SGHRS and CDR2 is YFSETQ. Germline trimming cut 4 bases from V and 8 bases from J; bases unmatched to any gene: 12. The CDR3 loop spans 15 amino acids. The CDR3: CASSPWGGGDDEQFF. CDR3 DNA: TGCGCCAGCAGCCCTTGGGGGGGAGGAGATGATGAGCAGTTCTTC.

This chain connects TRBV6-4 to TRBJ1-2, with unresolved D. The CDR3 runs 14 residues. Germline V gene sequence: CDR1 MRHNA, CDR2 SNTAGT. Trimming stripped 2 bases from V and 8 bases from J, with 15 bases between. CDR3 coding DNA: TGTGCCAGCAGTGACCCCGACGGGGTTGGGGGCTACACCTTC. The encoded protein is CASSDPDGVGGYTF.

V gene TRBV25-1 combines with J gene TRBJ2-5; TRBD2 aligns across 11 bases. With V trimmed by 3 bases and J by 5 bases, 8 bases remained unmatched. The CDR3 totals 16 residues. The germline CDR1 and CDR2 sequences are MGHDK and SYGVNS. CDR3: CASSDSSGGFGETQYF. The CDR3 DNA follows: TGTGCCAGCAGTGACTCTAGCGGGGGGTTTGGGGAGACCCAGTACTTC.

V gene TRBV11-3 combines with J gene TRBJ2-1; 7 bases fit TRBD1. The germline V gene has CDR1 SGHNT and CDR2 YENEEA. The ends lost 4 bases at V and 3 bases at J; junction bases unmatched: 6. This CDR3 has 15 residues. CDR3 nucleotide sequence: TGTGCCAGCAGCTCCTCCTGGACAGGCTACAATGAGCAGTTCTTC. It encodes CASSSSWTGYNEQFF.